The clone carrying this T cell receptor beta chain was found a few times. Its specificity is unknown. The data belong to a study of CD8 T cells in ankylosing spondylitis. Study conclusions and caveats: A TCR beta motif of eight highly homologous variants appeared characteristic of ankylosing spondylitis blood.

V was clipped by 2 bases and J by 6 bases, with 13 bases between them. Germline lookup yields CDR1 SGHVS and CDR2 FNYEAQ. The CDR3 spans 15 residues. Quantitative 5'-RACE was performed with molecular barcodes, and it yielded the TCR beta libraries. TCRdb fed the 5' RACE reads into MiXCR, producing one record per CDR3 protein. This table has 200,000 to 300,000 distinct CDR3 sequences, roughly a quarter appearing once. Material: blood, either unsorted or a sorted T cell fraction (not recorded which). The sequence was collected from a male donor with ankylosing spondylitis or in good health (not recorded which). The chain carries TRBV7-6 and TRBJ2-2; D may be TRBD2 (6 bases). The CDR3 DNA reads TGTGCCAGCAGCTTATCGCCGGGCGGGGCCGGGGAGCTGTTTTTT. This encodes CASSLSPGGAGELFF.